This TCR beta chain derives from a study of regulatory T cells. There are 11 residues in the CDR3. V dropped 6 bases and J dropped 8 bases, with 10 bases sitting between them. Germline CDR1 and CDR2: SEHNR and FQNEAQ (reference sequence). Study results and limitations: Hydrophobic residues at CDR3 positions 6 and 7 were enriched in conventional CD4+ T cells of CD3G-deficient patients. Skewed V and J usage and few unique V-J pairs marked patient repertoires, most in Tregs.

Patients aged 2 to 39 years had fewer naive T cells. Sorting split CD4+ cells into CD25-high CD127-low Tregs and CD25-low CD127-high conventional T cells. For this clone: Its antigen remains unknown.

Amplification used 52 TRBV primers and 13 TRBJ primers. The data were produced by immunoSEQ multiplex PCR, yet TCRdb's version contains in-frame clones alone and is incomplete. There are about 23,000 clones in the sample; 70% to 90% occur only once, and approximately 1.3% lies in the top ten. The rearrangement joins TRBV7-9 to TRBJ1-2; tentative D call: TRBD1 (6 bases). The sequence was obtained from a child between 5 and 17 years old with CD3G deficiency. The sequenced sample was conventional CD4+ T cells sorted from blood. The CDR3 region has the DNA TGTGCCAGCAGTGGGGGCGCCGGCTACACCTTC. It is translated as CASSGGAGYTF.